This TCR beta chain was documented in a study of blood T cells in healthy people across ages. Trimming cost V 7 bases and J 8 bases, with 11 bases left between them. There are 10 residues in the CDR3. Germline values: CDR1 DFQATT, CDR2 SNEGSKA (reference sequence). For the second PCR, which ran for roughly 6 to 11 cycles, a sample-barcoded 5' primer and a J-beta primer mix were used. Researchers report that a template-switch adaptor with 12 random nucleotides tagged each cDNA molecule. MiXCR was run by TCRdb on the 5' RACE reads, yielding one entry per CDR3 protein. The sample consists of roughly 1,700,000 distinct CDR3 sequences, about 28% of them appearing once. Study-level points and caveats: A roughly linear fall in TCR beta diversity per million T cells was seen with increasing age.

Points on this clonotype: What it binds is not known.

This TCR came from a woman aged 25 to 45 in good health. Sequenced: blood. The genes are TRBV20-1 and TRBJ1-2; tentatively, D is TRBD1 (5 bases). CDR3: CSGLAGGYTF. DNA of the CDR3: TGCAGTGGATTAGCAGGGGGCTACACCTTC.